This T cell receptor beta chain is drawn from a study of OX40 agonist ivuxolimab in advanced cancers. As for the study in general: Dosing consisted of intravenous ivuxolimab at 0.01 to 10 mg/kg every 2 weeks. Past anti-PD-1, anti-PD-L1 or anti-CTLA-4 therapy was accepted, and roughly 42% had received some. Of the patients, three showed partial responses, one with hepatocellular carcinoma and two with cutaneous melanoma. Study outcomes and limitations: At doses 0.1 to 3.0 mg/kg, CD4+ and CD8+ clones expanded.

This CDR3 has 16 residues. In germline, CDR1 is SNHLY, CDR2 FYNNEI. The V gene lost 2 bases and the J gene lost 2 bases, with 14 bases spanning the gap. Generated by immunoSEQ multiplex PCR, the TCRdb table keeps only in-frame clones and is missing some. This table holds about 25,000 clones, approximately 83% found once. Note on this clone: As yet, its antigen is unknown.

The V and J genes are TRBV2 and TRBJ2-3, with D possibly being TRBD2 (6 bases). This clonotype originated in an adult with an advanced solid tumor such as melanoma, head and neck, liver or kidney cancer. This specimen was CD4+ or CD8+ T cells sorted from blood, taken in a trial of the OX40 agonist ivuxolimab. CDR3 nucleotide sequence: TGTGCCAGCAGTGAATTTGGGGGAGGAGTCACAGATACGCAGTATTTT. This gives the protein CASSEFGGGVTDTQYF. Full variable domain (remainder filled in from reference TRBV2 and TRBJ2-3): EPEVTQTPSHQVTQMGQEVILRCVPISNHLYFYWYRQILGQKVEFLVSFYNNEISEKSEIFDDQFSVERPDGSNFTLKIRSTKLEDSAMYFCASSEFGGGVTDTQYFGPGTRLTVL.